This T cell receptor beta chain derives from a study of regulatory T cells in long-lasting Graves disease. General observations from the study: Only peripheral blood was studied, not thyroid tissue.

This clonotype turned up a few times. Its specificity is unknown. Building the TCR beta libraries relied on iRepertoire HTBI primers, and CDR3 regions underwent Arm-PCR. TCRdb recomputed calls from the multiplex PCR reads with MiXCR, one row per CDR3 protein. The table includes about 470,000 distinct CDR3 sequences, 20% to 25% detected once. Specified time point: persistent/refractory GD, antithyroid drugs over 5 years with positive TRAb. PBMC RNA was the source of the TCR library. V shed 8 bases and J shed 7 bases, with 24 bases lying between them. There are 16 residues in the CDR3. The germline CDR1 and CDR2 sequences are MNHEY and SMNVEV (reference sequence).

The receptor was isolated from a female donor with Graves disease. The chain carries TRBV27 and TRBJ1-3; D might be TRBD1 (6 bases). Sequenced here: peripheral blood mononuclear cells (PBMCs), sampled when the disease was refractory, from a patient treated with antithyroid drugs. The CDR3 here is CASGKIGLQGRNTIYF. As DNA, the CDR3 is TGTGCCAGCGGTAAAATAGGACTACAGGGCCGGAACACCATATATTTT.